These 28 T cell receptor beta chains originate from one sample sequenced in a study of T cell responses to AZD1222 COVID-19 vaccine. Generated by immunoSEQ multiplex PCR, the TCRdb table keeps only in-frame clones and is missing some. The table lists approximately 180,000 clones, 80% to 90% of them singletons. The specimen comprised peripheral blood, sampled on day 0 of AZD1222 vaccination. The receptor source for this set is an adult in good health.

The rearrangement uses TRBV21-1 and TRBJ2-7; the table names TRBD1, a call not compared with the DNA. TRBV21-1 is a pseudogene. The CDR3 is made up of 14 amino acids. This chain's CDR3 is CATRRLQPSYEQYF. DNA of the CDR3: TGTGCCACCCGCAGGTTACAGCCTTCCTACGAGCAGTACTTC.

The chain carries TRBV28 and TRBJ2-2, with 8 bases matching TRBD1. The junction had 12 bases not matched to a gene; V was cut back by 5 bases and J by 4 bases. Germline assignment: CDR1 MDHEN and CDR2 SYDVKM. The CDR3 length is 17 residues. CDR3 nucleotides: TGTGCCAGCAGTCCTCTGTTTCCCGACAGGGGCACCGGGGAGCTGTTTTTT. Translating gives CASSPLFPDRGTGELFF.

The rearrangement joins TRBV5-5 to TRBJ1-6; D uncertain. Germline CDR1 is SGHKS and CDR2 is YYEKEE (reference sequence). This CDR3 contains 13 residues. With 2 bases removed from V and 7 bases from J, the gap between germline ends came to 7 bases. CDR3 coding DNA: TGTGCCAGCAGCTTCCGAGAAAATTCACCCCTCCACTTT. Encoded protein: CASSFRENSPLHF.

This chain joins TRBV7-6 and TRBJ1-1; D gene ambiguous. CDR1 SGHVS and CDR2 FNYEAQ come from the germline V gene. Trimming shortened V by 1 base and J by 2 bases, and 5 bases separated the two germline ends. The CDR3 is 13 amino acids. The CDR3 protein is CASSLGQNTEAFF. CDR3 sequence (DNA): TGTGCCAGCAGCTTAGGGCAAAACACTGAAGCTTTCTTT.

The chain carries TRBV30 and TRBJ2-1; D is ambiguous. The CDR3 totals 13 residues. CDR1 is GTSNPN and CDR2 is SVGIG in the germline V gene (reference sequence). V was shortened by 1 base and J by 4 bases, with 8 bases between the two germline ends. CDR3 DNA sequence: TGTGCCTGGAGTGGTCGACGGTACAATGAGCAGTTCTTC. Amino acids: CAWSGRRYNEQFF.

This chain uses TRBV6-4 with TRBJ1-6, with D possibly TRBD1 on 5 matching bases. CDR3 size: 13 residues. Trimming left V 6 bases short and J 10 bases short, with 13 bases between. In germline, CDR1 is MRHNA, CDR2 SNTAGT. The CDR3 nucleotides read TGTGCCAGCAGCCGGGACTTTCTCTCACCCCTCCACTTT. This encodes CASSRDFLSPLHF.

The chain employs TRBV10-3 and TRBJ1-2; D is unresolved. Germline lookup yields CDR1 ENHRY and CDR2 SYGVKD. The V and J ends lost 2 bases and 0 bases respectively, with 4 bases between them. CDR3 length equals 13 residues. The DNA of the CDR3 is TGTGCCATCAGTGAGGTCTCTAACTATGGCTACACCTTC. Its translation: CAISEVSNYGYTF.

This clone has more than one count but fewer than ten. The chain has TRBV7-9 and TRBJ1-2; 7 bases align to TRBD1. This CDR3 region has 14 residues. The V segment lost 6 bases and the J segment 5 bases; nucleotides outside the gene matches: 9. CDR1 and CDR2 from the germline V gene are SEHNR and FQNEAQ (reference sequence). The CDR3 region is CASRDRVIDYGYTF. In DNA, the CDR3 is TGTGCCAGCAGAGACAGGGTGATCGATTATGGCTACACCTTC.

The chain couples TRBV29-1 to TRBJ2-7; D unresolved. The germline gives CDR1 SQVTM, CDR2 ANQGSEA. Trimming stripped 4 bases from V and 6 bases from J, with 13 bases between. The CDR3 has 12 residues. For the CDR3, the DNA is TGCAGCGTTGGCGACGGTAGTGGCGAGCAGTACTTC. It encodes CSVGDGSGEQYF.

J is TRBJ2-7 and V is TRBV5-1, with D possibly matching TRBD1 (5 bases). This CDR3 has 14 residues. Trimming removed 2 bases from V and 6 bases from J, with 15 bases in between. Per the germline V gene, CDR1 is SGHRS and CDR2 is YFSETQ. CDR3 in DNA: TGCGCCAGCAGCTTTAGGGGATCCGGGCGCGAGCAGTACTTC. It specifies CASSFRGSGREQYF.

The rearrangement links TRBV5-5 to TRBJ1-1; D might be TRBD1 (5 bases). The V gene lost 1 base and the J gene lost 5 bases, with 12 bases spanning the gap. The CDR3 is 14 amino acids. From germline, CDR1 is SGHKS and CDR2 YYEKEE (reference sequence). As DNA, the CDR3 is TGTGCCAGCAGCTTGCGGGGGGAGGAGACTGAAGCTTTCTTT. It specifies CASSLRGEETEAFF.

The V and J genes are TRBV30 and TRBJ1-6; 8 bases align to TRBD1. CDR1 is GTSNPN, CDR2 SVGIG, per germline (reference sequence). V was pared by 4 bases and J by 4 bases, with 6 bases of the junction left unmatched. The CDR3 runs 15 residues. Here the CDR3 reads CAWIRTGGYNSPLHF. DNA for the CDR3: TGTGCCTGGATAAGAACAGGGGGTTATAATTCACCCCTCCACTTT.

The gene calls are TRBV18 and TRBJ1-1, with D maybe TRBD1 (5 bases). Trimming took 6 bases from V and 5 from J, leaving 13 bases between them. The length of the CDR3 is 13 residues. Germline V gene sequence: CDR1 KGHSH, CDR2 LQKENI. Here the CDR3 DNA reads TGTGCCAGCTCTTCAGACAGCAGTACTGAAGCTTTCTTT. Translating gives CASSSDSSTEAFF.

This chain connects TRBV27 to TRBJ2-3; 7 nucleotides agree with TRBD2. CDR3 size: 15 residues. The V gene end was trimmed by 4 bases and the J gene end by 4 bases; junction bases not matched to a gene: 8. CDR1 MNHEY and CDR2 SMNVEV come from the germline V gene (reference sequence). The CDR3 loop reads CASSSRTRQADTQYF. The CDR3, as DNA: TGTGCCAGCAGTTCCAGGACTAGGCAGGCAGATACGCAGTATTTT.

The chain joins TRBV5-8 to TRBJ2-3; TRBD2 matches 9 bases. Looked up from germline, CDR1 is SGHTS and CDR2 is YDEGEE. The ends lost 0 bases at V and 4 bases at J; junction bases unmatched: 6. The CDR3 runs to 16 residues. The CDR3 loop is CASSLERGVRADTQYF. For the CDR3, the DNA is TGTGCCAGCAGCTTGGAGCGGGGGGTCAGGGCAGATACGCAGTATTTT.

This chain links TRBV4-2 with TRBJ1-6, with a possible D match to TRBD1 (6 bases). The CDR3 sequence is 16 residues long. The V and J ends lost 5 bases and 5 bases respectively, with 16 bases between them. The germline V gene encodes CDR1 LGHNA and CDR2 YNFKEQ. The CDR3 loop reads CASSLTPDSDNSPLHF. DNA of the CDR3: TGTGCCAGCAGCTTGACCCCGGACAGCGATAATTCACCCCTCCACTTT.

The V and J genes are TRBV5-6 and TRBJ2-3; no reliable D call. The germline V gene has CDR1 SGHDT and CDR2 YYEEEE. V lost 4 bases to trimming and J lost 4 bases, with 10 bases between them. The CDR3 has 13 residues. CDR3 coding DNA: TGTGCCAGCAGCGCCACGGTATCAGATACGCAGTATTTT. Translating gives CASSATVSDTQYF. Full variable domain (missing parts from reference TRBV5-6 and TRBJ2-3): DAGVTQSPTHLIKTRGQQVTLRCSPKSGHDTVSWYQQALGQGPQFIFQYYEEEERQRGNFPDRFSGHQFPNYSSELNVNALLLGDSALYLCASSATVSDTQYFGPGTRLTVL.

J is TRBJ2-5 and V is TRBV10-3; perhaps TRBD1 as D (6 bases). The CDR3 loop spans 15 amino acids. Trimming left V 2 bases short and J 1 base short, with 11 bases between. Germline lookup yields CDR1 ENHRY and CDR2 SYGVKD. The CDR3 bases are TGTGCCATCAGTGAGATAGGGGGAAGCCAAGAGACCCAGTACTTC. Its protein product is CAISEIGGSQETQYF.

The gene calls are TRBV6-5 and TRBJ1-6; 9 bases align to TRBD1. Germline CDR1 reads MNHEY; CDR2 reads SVGAGI. CDR3 length equals 15 residues. With V trimmed by 6 bases and J by 3 bases, 3 bases remained unmatched. For the CDR3, the DNA is TGTGCCAGCAGGCGGACAGGGGACTATAATTCACCCCTCCACTTT. This codes for CASRRTGDYNSPLHF.

The rearrangement uses TRBV10-3 and TRBJ2-2; 8 bases agree with TRBD2. CDR1 is ENHRY, CDR2 SYGVKD, per germline. This CDR3 has 15 amino acids. V gave up 2 bases and J gave up 7 bases; unmatched junction bases: 6. The CDR3 DNA is TGTGCCATCAGTGAGCCTAGCGGGCCAGACGGGGAGCTGTTTTTT. Protein: CAISEPSGPDGELFF.

The chain has TRBV7-9 and TRBJ2-1, with TRBD2 matching over 10 bases. Germline loops: CDR1 SEHNR, CDR2 FQNEAQ (reference sequence). The CDR3 runs 15 residues. Trimming took 3 bases from V and 5 from J; bases not matched to a gene: 4. For the CDR3, the DNA is TGTGCCAGCAGCTTCAGCGGGGGGGTCCACAATGAGCAGTTCTTC. Its translation is CASSFSGGVHNEQFF.

The chain has TRBV5-1 and TRBJ1-2; no definite D call. Germline loops: CDR1 SGHRS, CDR2 YFSETQ. This CDR3 comprises 12 residues. The V end lost 4 bases, the J end lost 8 bases, and 12 bases lay between the germline ends. The CDR3 spells CASSLTAVGYTF. The DNA of the CDR3 is TGCGCCAGCAGCCTAACAGCGGTGGGCTACACCTTC.

The chain joins TRBV7-8 to TRBJ2-2; D is possibly TRBD1 or TRBD2 (6 bases each). Germline V CDR1 and CDR2: SGHVS, FQNEAQ. The CDR3 covers 19 residues. V shed 1 base and J shed 1 base, with 19 bases lying between them. CDR3 coding DNA: TGTGCCAGCAGCTTAGTGGGCTCCGGAGGGGGAGGGAACACCGGGGAGCTGTTTTTT. Encoded protein: CASSLVGSGGGGNTGELFF.

The chain carries TRBV21-1 and TRBJ1-1; the tabulated D call, TRBD1, remains unverified against the DNA. TRBV21-1 is described as a pseudogene. The CDR3 is 19 amino acids. The CDR3 loop is CASSKGLRPNRYMNTEAFF. In DNA form, the CDR3 reads TGTGCCAGCAGCAAAGGATTAAGGCCCAACAGGTATATGAACACTGAAGCTTTCTTT.

The V call is TRBV18, the J call TRBJ2-7; perhaps TRBD2 as D (6 bases). CDR3 length: 15 residues. The germline CDR1 and CDR2 sequences are KGHSH and LQKENI. V lost 2 bases and J 3 bases, leaving 14 bases between the germline ends. CDR3 in amino acids: CASSPTEGSIYEQYF. For the CDR3, the DNA is TGTGCCAGCTCACCAACGGAGGGCTCGATCTACGAGCAGTACTTC.

This chain links TRBV3-1 (or the pseudogene TRBV3-2) with TRBJ2-7; TRBD2 aligns across 9 bases. The CDR3 sequence is 14 residues long. Germline values: CDR1 LGHDT, CDR2 YNNKEL (reference sequence). V lost 1 base, J lost 5 bases, and 3 bases stayed unmatched. CDR3 DNA sequence: TGTGCCAGCAGCCAAGTGCCTAGCGGGAACGAGCAGTACTTC. This gives the protein CASSQVPSGNEQYF.

The chain joins TRBV27 to TRBJ1-2; 10 bases align to TRBD1. The ends lost 6 bases at V and 7 bases at J; junction bases unmatched: 5. The germline V gene encodes CDR1 MNHEY and CDR2 SMNVEV (reference sequence). The CDR3 extends over 13 amino acids. CDR3 nucleotide sequence: TGTGCCAGCAGCCTGGGACAGGGGAGTGGCTACACCTTC. Translated: CASSLGQGSGYTF.

V gene TRBV5-1 combines with J gene TRBJ2-3; TRBD1 agrees at 7 bases. Germline V gives CDR1 SGHRS, CDR2 YFSETQ. V lost 4 bases and J lost 1; bases outside the gene matches: 9. The CDR3 consists of 16 residues. CDR3 coding DNA: TGCGCCAGCAGCCTAGGACAGGACCACCGCACAGATACGCAGTATTTT. This translates into CASSLGQDHRTDTQYF.